A selection of T cell receptor beta chains follows, all from one sample in a study of Graves' ophthalmopathy and Graves' hyperthyroidism. TCRdb reprocessed the multiplex PCR reads with MiXCR, giving one entry per CDR3 protein. The sample includes about 620,000 distinct CDR3 sequences, around a fifth of them seen just once. The sample taken for sequencing was peripheral blood. The receptor set was obtained from a woman aged 18-30 years with stable Graves' hyperthyroidism. Some clones in this sample may be carry-over from other donors' samples. CDR3s include the opening cysteine and the closing phenylalanine or tryptophan. A D gene is named only where the DNA matches it firmly. Expanded clones are given a class, and other clones once, few, many or no size at all.

j_call	clone_size	v_call	d_call	cdr3_nt	cdr3_aa
TRBJ2-6	few	TRBV19	NA	TGTGCCAGTAGTATAGCCGGGGCAGGGGAGTCTGGGGCCAACGTCCTGACTTTC	CASSIAGAGESGANVLTF
TRBJ1-2	NA	TRBV6-4	NA	TGTGCCAGCAGTGAGGAGAACGGTTGGGCAGGGGATGGCTACACCTTC	CASSEENGWAGDGYTF
TRBJ2-7	NA	TRBV25-1	NA	TGTGCCAGCAGTGGGTCGGGAACCGCTTACGAGCAGTACTTC	CASSGSGTAYEQYF
TRBJ1-1	NA	TRBV6-2/TRBV6-3	NA	TGTGCCAGCAGCTCGCCCAGGGGTCTGAACACTGAAGCTTTCTTT	CASSSPRGLNTEAFF
TRBJ1-5	many	TRBV15	NA	TGTGCCACCAGCAGAGGCTCTGGACAGAGCCAGCCCCAGCATTTT	CATSRGSGQSQPQHF
TRBJ1-1	NA	TRBV28	TRBD1	TGTGCCAGCAGTATCCCGGGACAGGGGGCTTTTGAAGCTTTCTTT	CASSIPGQGAFEAFF
TRBJ2-6	few	TRBV6-1	NA	TGTGCCAGCAGTGATTACCCCCCTGGGACTGGGGCCAACGTCCTGACTTTC	CASSDYPPGTGANVLTF
TRBJ1-5	many	TRBV6-2/TRBV6-3	NA	TGTGCCAGCAGTTACTTCTCCAGCAATCAGCCCCAGCATTTT	CASSYFSSNQPQHF
TRBJ1-5	NA	TRBV6-1	NA	TGTGCCAGCAGTGAAAATAGGGCAAGCAATCAGCCCCAGCATTTT	CASSENRASNQPQHF
TRBJ1-5	many	TRBV28	TRBD1	TGTGCCAGCAGTTTATTGGCGTGGGGACAGGGGGCGAACGATCAGCCCCAGCATTTT	CASSLLAWGQGANDQPQHF
TRBJ1-2	many	TRBV6-2/TRBV6-3	NA	TGTGCCAGCAGTGATGAATATGGCTACACCTTC	CASSDEYGYTF
TRBJ1-1	NA	TRBV11-2	NA	TGTGCCAGCAGCTTATTGGGGGATAGCACTGAAGCTTTCTTT	CASSLLGDSTEAFF
TRBJ1-6	NA	TRBV20-1	NA	TGCAGTGCTAGAGATAACAGTAATTCACCCCTCCACTTT	CSARDNSNSPLHF
TRBJ2-5	NA	TRBV2	TRBD1	TGTGCCGGGGGACAGGGCTTGACAGAGACCCAGTACTTC	CAGGQGLTETQYF
TRBJ1-1	NA	TRBV19	NA	TGTGCCAGTAGTATACCGGGCTCTGAAGCTTTCTTT	CASSIPGSEAFF
TRBJ2-7	NA	TRBV6-4	TRBD2	TGTGCCAGCAGCACACTAGCGGGAGAGCGCGAGCAGTACTTC	CASSTLAGEREQYF
TRBJ2-5	many	TRBV6-1	TRBD2	TGTGCCATCGGACTAGCAAGCGAGACCCAGTACTTC	CAIGLASETQYF
TRBJ2-5	NA	TRBV12-3/TRBV12-4	TRBD1	TGTGCCAGCAGTTTGGCCCCGGGACAGCAAGAGACCCAGTACTTC	CASSLAPGQQETQYF
TRBJ2-2	NA	TRBV6-1	NA	TGTGCCAGCAGTGAAGTCCCGGGTGAGGCCGGGGAGCTGTTTTTT	CASSEVPGEAGELFF
TRBJ1-3	many	TRBV2	NA	TGTGCCAGCAGTCCGTCTCCCGAAGGGCTGGACACCATATATTTT	CASSPSPEGLDTIYF
TRBJ1-5	many	TRBV2	NA	TGTGCCAGCACTCTCAATCGCGGGGATCAGCCCCAGCATTTT	CASTLNRGDQPQHF
TRBJ1-1	many	TRBV20-1	NA	TGCAGCACGACAGCGCGCAGGGGAAGCACTGAAGCTTTCTTT	CSTTARRGSTEAFF
TRBJ2-7	many	TRBV19	NA	TGTGCCAGTACCGGGCCCAATTCCTACGAGCAGTACTTC	CASTGPNSYEQYF
TRBJ2-2	many	TRBV29-1	NA	TGCAGCGTTGTCGGACTGAACACCGGGGAGCTGTTTTTT	CSVVGLNTGELFF
TRBJ2-7	many	TRBV20-1	NA	TGCAGTGCCCAGGAGGGCCTAGGCTACGAGCAGTACTTC	CSAQEGLGYEQYF
TRBJ1-6	NA	TRBV12-3/TRBV12-4	TRBD1	TGTGCCTCTCGCCGGGGACAGACGCCTTCACCCCTCCACTTT	CASRRGQTPSPLHF
TRBJ1-2	NA	TRBV4-1	NA	TGCGCCAGCAGCCAAGGCAGACCCCTCGAAACGGGTGGCTACACCTTC	CASSQGRPLETGGYTF
TRBJ1-1	many	TRBV10-3	NA	TGTGCCATCAGTGAGTCGGTAGTCTACCGTTGGAACACTGAAGCTTTCTTT	CAISESVVYRWNTEAFF
TRBJ2-4	many	TRBV7-2	TRBD1	TGTGCCAGCAGCTTCCCGGGACAGAGAGCCAAAAACATTCAGTACTTC	CASSFPGQRAKNIQYF
TRBJ2-7	NA	TRBV12-3/TRBV12-4	NA	TGTGCCAGCAGTGCCGGGCCCACCTACGAGCAGTACTTC	CASSAGPTYEQYF
TRBJ1-1	few	TRBV4-2	TRBD1	TGTGCCAGCAGCCTCGACAGGGTCGACGCTTTCTTT	CASSLDRVDAFF
TRBJ1-2	many	TRBV6-5	NA	TGTGCCAGCAGTTACTCGGGAGGGTTCGGTGGCTACACCTTC	CASSYSGGFGGYTF
TRBJ1-5	many	TRBV5-6	TRBD1	TGTGCCAGCAGCTCCCGGGACAGACGGATTAGCAATCAGCCCCAGCATTTT	CASSSRDRRISNQPQHF
TRBJ2-5	many	TRBV20-1	NA	TGCAGTGCTAGAAGGGAGGAGACCCAGTACTTC	CSARREETQYF
TRBJ1-2	many	TRBV6-5	NA	TGTGCCAGCAGTTATCAAAGGGGGGACTATGGCTACACCTTC	CASSYQRGDYGYTF
TRBJ2-7	NA	TRBV7-2	TRBD2	TGTGCCAGCAGCTTAGCGCCGAGGACTAGCGACGTTGAGGCCTACGAGCAGTACTTC	CASSLAPRTSDVEAYEQYF
TRBJ2-4	many	TRBV28	NA	TGTGCCAGCAGTTCCGGGAGTGCCAACATTAAGTACTTC	CASSSGSANIKYF
TRBJ1-2	many	TRBV6-1	NA	TGTGCCAGCAGTGAAGCCACCTGTGGCTACACCTTC	CASSEATCGYTF
TRBJ2-2	many	TRBV29-1	TRBD1	TGCAGCGCTATCGGACAGGAGACCGGGGAGCTGTTTTTT	CSAIGQETGELFF
TRBJ1-2	many	TRBV2	TRBD1	TGTGCCAGCAGTGAAAGACAGGGTGGTGGCTACACCTTC	CASSERQGGGYTF
TRBJ1-1	NA	TRBV5-1	NA	TGCGCCAGCAGCTCTACAGGGCCGCTGGAAGCTTTCTTT	CASSSTGPLEAFF
TRBJ1-1	many	TRBV28	NA	TGTGCCAGCAGTGCCGAGGGCCGGCTGGCTTTCTTT	CASSAEGRLAFF
TRBJ2-7	NA	TRBV6-1	TRBD2	TGTGCCAGCAGCCACGACGGGACTAGGTACTACGAGCAGTACTTC	CASSHDGTRYYEQYF
TRBJ1-2	many	TRBV2	NA	TGTGCCACCTCAGCCGGTGACTATGGCTACACCTTC	CATSAGDYGYTF
TRBJ1-3	many	TRBV2	NA	TGTGCCAGCAGCGGGGGGGGAACAGGAAACACCATATATTTT	CASSGGGTGNTIYF
TRBJ1-1	NA	TRBV29-1	TRBD1	TGCAGCGGGACAGGCATGAACACTGAAGCTTTCTTT	CSGTGMNTEAFF
TRBJ2-2	NA	TRBV12-3/TRBV12-4	NA	TGTGCCGGTACGGCTGGGGCCGGAGAGCTGTTTTTT	CAGTAGAGELFF